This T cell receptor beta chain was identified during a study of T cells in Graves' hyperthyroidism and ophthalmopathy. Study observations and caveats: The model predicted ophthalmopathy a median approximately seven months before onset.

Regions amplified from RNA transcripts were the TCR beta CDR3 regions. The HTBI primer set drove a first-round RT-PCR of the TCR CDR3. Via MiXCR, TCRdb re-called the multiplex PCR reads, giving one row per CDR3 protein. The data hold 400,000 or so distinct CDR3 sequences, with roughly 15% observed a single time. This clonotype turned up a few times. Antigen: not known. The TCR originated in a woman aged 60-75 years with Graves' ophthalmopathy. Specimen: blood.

The CDR3 sequence: CASTTGRNYGYTF. For the CDR3, the DNA is TGTGCCAGCACGACAGGGCGGAACTATGGCTACACCTTC. The chain is built from TRBV6-1 and TRBJ1-2; 7 bases agree with TRBD1. V trimming: 7 bases; J trimming: 2 bases; junction bases outside the gene matches: 4. Germline V gene sequence: CDR1 MNHNS, CDR2 SASEGT. This CDR3 region has 13 residues.